The 21 T cell receptor beta chains reported below all come from one sample, sequenced in a study of beta chain features in type 1 diabetes. The study, taken as a whole, reports: For Type 1 diabetes patients, all four CD4+ subsets carried TCRB CDR3s that were moderately but significantly shorter.

No cognate antigen is known for these TCRs. The study reverse transcribed the entire isolated RNA, so it sequenced expressed TCRB transcripts. Assay: immunoSEQ multiplex PCR; the TCRdb copy retains only in-frame clones and omits some. This sample yields roughly 150,000 clones, of which 8.5% to 10% are seen a single time; roughly 0.7% belongs to the top ten. Sequencing input: central memory CD4+ T cells from blood. The receptors stem from a young woman with type 1 diabetes.

The chain combines TRBV2 with TRBJ1-2, with D hard to call. With 3 bases removed from V and 2 bases from J, the gap between germline ends came to 7 bases. Germline V gene data show CDR1 as SNHLY and CDR2 as FYNNEI. The CDR3 loop spans 13 amino acids. The CDR3 DNA is TGTGCCAGCAGTGAGGAACAGAACTATGGCTACACCTTC. Its protein product is CASSEEQNYGYTF.

The genes are TRBV7-3 and TRBJ2-5; 10 nucleotides agree with TRBD2. The CDR3 runs 15 residues. With 5 bases clipped from V and 5 bases from J, the junction kept 8 bases outside the gene matches. Germline V gene data show CDR1 as SGHTA and CDR2 as FQGTGA. This CDR3 reads CASSTQAGGYETQYF. DNA for the CDR3: TGTGCCAGCAGCACCCAAGCGGGAGGGTACGAGACCCAGTACTTC.

This clone was seen more than once but under ten times. CDR3 sequence (DNA): TGTGCCAGCAGTTTAGCGGGGATTCAAGAGACCCAGTACTTC. Protein: CASSLAGIQETQYF. The chain has TRBV28 and TRBJ2-5; D possibly corresponds to TRBD2 (6 bases). The CDR3 runs 14 residues. Trimming removed 2 bases from V and 2 bases from J, with 9 bases in between. Germline assignment: CDR1 MDHEN and CDR2 SYDVKM.

The chain carries TRBV7-3 and TRBJ2-5; weak D call: TRBD2 (6 bases). The V gene's germline CDR1 is SGHTA and CDR2 FQGTGA. The germline V and J ends were trimmed by 2 bases and 5 bases, with 15 bases remaining between them. CDR3 length: 15 residues. CDR3 loop: CASSLGVSGFETQYF. The CDR3 region has the DNA TGTGCCAGCAGCTTAGGAGTTAGCGGATTCGAGACCCAGTACTTC.

The chain combines TRBV6-1 with TRBJ2-1, with D perhaps matching TRBD2 (6 bases). The CDR3 totals 15 residues. Germline CDR1 and CDR2: MNHNS and SASEGT. The V end was cut by 4 bases, the J end by 9 bases, with 19 bases between. In nucleotides, the CDR3 is TGTGCCAGCAGTGTCGGAGGGCCGGGTTCTGGTGAGCAGTTCTTC. Its protein product is CASSVGGPGSGEQFF.

CDR3 in amino acids: CASSFRTSNTGELFF. The CDR3 DNA sequence: TGTGCCAGCAGCTTTAGGACTAGTAACACCGGGGAGCTGTTTTTT. The chain uses TRBV11-2 and TRBJ2-2; 7 nucleotides align to TRBD2. The CDR3 is 15 residues long. In germline, CDR1 is SGHAT, CDR2 FQNNGV. V was clipped by 3 bases and J by 2 bases; unmatched bases: 3.

The sample holds a few counts of this clone. The chain is built from TRBV2 and TRBJ1-1; 7 nucleotides match TRBD1. CDR3 length: 15 residues. Germline V gene data show CDR1 as SNHLY and CDR2 as FYNNEI. V was pared by 6 bases and J by 0 bases, with 7 bases of the junction left unmatched. The CDR3 spells CASRPPQGLNTEAFF. The CDR3 DNA reads TGTGCCAGCAGACCTCCACAGGGGTTGAACACTGAAGCTTTCTTT. Drawing the rest from reference TRBV2 and TRBJ1-1, the complete variable domain is EPEVTQTPSHQVTQMGQEVILRCVPISNHLYFYWYRQILGQKVEFLVSFYNNEISEKSEIFDDQFSVERPDGSNFTLKIRSTKLEDSAMYFCASRPPQGLNTEAFFGQGTRLTVV.

The table lists this clone with a few counts. The gene calls are TRBV15 and TRBJ2-2, with 11 bases fitting TRBD1. Germline V lookup: CDR1 LNHNV, CDR2 YYDKDF (reference sequence). The CDR3 spans 14 residues. The ends lost 3 bases at V and 6 bases at J; junction bases unmatched: 0. The CDR3 protein is CATSRGQGAGELFF. CDR3 bases: TGTGCCACCAGCAGGGGACAGGGGGCCGGGGAGCTGTTTTTT.

The chain joins TRBV27 to TRBJ1-1; D may be TRBD1 (6 bases). The CDR3 has 17 residues. Germline lookup yields CDR1 MNHEY and CDR2 SMNVEV (reference sequence). V lost 2 bases to trimming and J lost 0 bases, with 16 bases between them. The CDR3: CASSLIGTGSMNTEAFF. The CDR3 nucleotides read TGTGCCAGCAGTTTAATCGGCACAGGGAGCATGAACACTGAAGCTTTCTTT.

Only a few counts were recorded for this clone. The chain combines TRBV5-1 with TRBJ2-7; D is unresolved. The V gene lost 0 bases and the J gene lost 5 bases, with 15 bases spanning the gap. Germline lookup yields CDR1 SGHRS and CDR2 YFSETQ. The CDR3 length is 15 residues. For the CDR3, the DNA is TGCGCCAGCAGCTTGGCCGGAGACCGAGCCCACGAGCAGTACTTC. Residues: CASSLAGDRAHEQYF.

The table lists this clone with a few counts. The chain is built from TRBV7-9 and TRBJ2-1; possibly TRBD1 for D (5 bases). Germline V gene lookup returns CDR1 SEHNR and CDR2 FQNEAQ (reference sequence). V was cut by 3 bases and J by 5 bases, with 8 bases left in between. This CDR3 region has 13 residues. The CDR3 loop is CASSFWGNNEQFF. The CDR3 nucleotides read TGTGCCAGCAGCTTCTGGGGCAACAATGAGCAGTTCTTC.

This clone was detected only a few times. The same CDR3 can be traced to other DNA sequences in this sample. The V gene is TRBV5-6, the J gene TRBJ1-5, with 8 bases identical to TRBD1. Looked up from germline, CDR1 is SGHDT and CDR2 is YYEEEE. The CDR3 contains 14 residues. V gave up 4 bases and J gave up 5 bases; unmatched junction bases: 5. CDR3 bases: TGTGCCAGCAGCCAAGGACAGGGCGATCAGCCCCAGCATTTT. It specifies CASSQGQGDQPQHF.

The genes are TRBV30 and TRBJ2-7, with D tentatively TRBD1 (6 bases). This CDR3 spans 12 amino acids. Between the trimmed V and J ends, which lost 2 bases and 4 bases, there was a span of 9 bases. The V gene's germline CDR1 is GTSNPN and CDR2 SVGIG (reference sequence). CDR3 DNA sequence: TGTGCCTGGAGTAGGCAGGGGTACGAGCAGTACTTC. Protein product: CAWSRQGYEQYF.

This clone was detected only once. CDR3 sequence reads: CASSTGNEAFF. CDR3 nucleotides: TGTGCCAGCAGCACAGGGAACGAAGCTTTCTTT. The rearrangement joins TRBV6-6 to TRBJ1-1; a possible D gene is TRBD1 (6 bases). V lost 6 bases to trimming and J lost 8 bases, with 10 bases between them. Germline CDR1 and CDR2: MNHNY and SVGAGI (reference sequence). CDR3 length equals 11 residues.

This clone has only a few counts. The chain employs TRBV1 and TRBJ2-2; TRBD2, the table's D call, was not compared with the DNA. TRBV1 is tagged as a pseudogene. The CDR3 has 14 amino acids. The chain's CDR3 is CTSSQGTSAGELFF. The CDR3 DNA reads as TGCACCAGCAGCCAAGGGACTAGCGCCGGGGAGCTGTTTTTT.

The chain links TRBV11-2 to TRBJ2-1; TRBD2 matches at 8 bases. Germline V gives CDR1 SGHAT, CDR2 FQNNGV. The V segment lost 2 bases and the J segment 6 bases; nucleotides outside the gene matches: 18. The CDR3 loop spans 19 amino acids. CDR3 DNA: TGTGCCAGCAGCTTACGTGTGGTAATAGCGGGGAACGCCGGCAATGAGCAGTTCTTC. It yields the protein CASSLRVVIAGNAGNEQFF.

This clone was recorded once. V gene TRBV28 combines with J gene TRBJ1-5; TRBD1 aligns across 8 bases. Germline lookup yields CDR1 MDHEN and CDR2 SYDVKM. The CDR3 spans 15 residues. With V trimmed by 7 bases and J by 2 bases, 7 bases remained unmatched. This CDR3 reads CASKSRGLGNQPQHF. CDR3 sequence (DNA): TGTGCCAGCAAAAGCAGGGGGCTCGGCAATCAGCCCCAGCATTTT.

This clone was picked up a small number of times. V is TRBV27 and J is TRBJ1-1; 10 nucleotides agree with TRBD1. Losses at the gene ends were 1 base for V and 4 bases for J; bases not matched to a gene: 6. CDR1 MNHEY and CDR2 SMNVEV come from the germline V gene (reference sequence). The CDR3 is 16 residues long. For the CDR3, the DNA is TGTGCCAGCAGTTTATACGGACAGGGGGGGTCCACTGAAGCTTTCTTT. This codes for CASSLYGQGGSTEAFF.

The genes are TRBV6-1 and TRBJ2-1, with 9 nucleotides matching TRBD1. Germline V lookup: CDR1 MNHNS, CDR2 SASEGT. This CDR3 has 15 amino acids. The junction had 12 bases not matched to a gene; V was cut back by 6 bases and J by 9 bases. The CDR3 region is CASRHGQGSFAEQFF. The DNA for the CDR3 is TGTGCCAGCAGGCACGGACAGGGGTCATTCGCTGAGCAGTTCTTC.

This CDR3 is CASFPTGYETQYF. CDR3 DNA sequence: TGTGCCAGCTTCCCCACAGGGTACGAGACCCAGTACTTC. This chain connects TRBV6-5 to TRBJ2-5; TRBD1 is a possible D gene (6 bases). V was shortened by 8 bases and J by 5 bases, with 15 bases between the two germline ends. The germline gives CDR1 MNHEY, CDR2 SVGAGI. The CDR3 length is 13 residues.

This clone appeared a few times. The V call is TRBV30, the J call TRBJ2-7; possibly TRBD1 for D (6 bases). V dropped 0 bases and J dropped 1 base, with 13 bases sitting between them. This CDR3 is built from 15 residues. Germline lookup yields CDR1 GTSNPN and CDR2 SVGIG (reference sequence). The CDR3 protein is CAWSVVGTTSYEQYF. The CDR3 DNA reads as TGTGCCTGGAGTGTCGTCGGGACAACTTCCTACGAGCAGTACTTC.